Given below is one T cell receptor beta chain in context. A few counts support this clone. Its antigen has not been determined. The input lacks base qualities; no much larger clone sits a single base away. The entire amount of isolated RNA was reverse transcribed using the High Capacity cDNA Reverse Transcription Kit, so the sequenced TCRB transcripts were expressed ones. Deep immunoSEQ sequencing was performed on naive, central memory and regulatory T cell samples, with an average of roughly 3.6 million total reads per sample. After sorted cells were lysed in RLT buffer, RNA was extracted with DNase-treated RNeasy Micro or Mini kits, with the choice depending on cell number. To prevent cross-contamination, every cell subset was processed on its own, while patient and healthy donor samples were processed together. TCRB sequences were amplified from cDNA with the immunoSEQ multiplex PCR, producing 87-bp fragments spanning the CDR3 region. Amplicons were sequenced on the Illumina HiSeq platform. The published analysis was carried out like this. PCR bias was corrected computationally using synthetic template baselines, and reads within Hamming distance 2 were collapsed, with unmergeable singletons discarded. By aligning reads against IMGT, V, D and J genes, CDR3 length, and insertions or deletions at six rearrangement sites were assigned. Within each subset, clonotype counts were normalized to sorted cell number, after which true diversity and Gini coefficients were computed with the tcR R package. Repertoire sharing was quantified using the overlap coefficient calculated on TCRB nucleotide sequences. Out-of-frame TCRB sequences from naive cells were analyzed as a proxy for the pre-selection repertoire. In TCRdb, the immuneACCESS table is reduced to in-frame sequences with V and J assigned. These tables do not hold every clone; where another copy was compared, an unresolved V gene accounts for under half, and the others remain unexplained. The D gene and trimming were derived from the DNA, and the V and J assignments and clone size from that table. Within this sample are around 260,000 clones, with roughly 22% of them counted one time only. Approximately 0.029% of the sample goes to the ten largest clones.

The data were taken from a study of beta chain features in type 1 diabetes (dated by TCRdb to the late 2010s). Background for the entire study: No differences in mean age, gender distribution, total cell number or subset yield were found between patients and healthy donors. Regulatory and stem cell-like memory subsets were obtained from only 8 patients and about eight healthy donors, while naive and central memory subsets were obtained from all 30 or so donors. The study compared the TCRB repertoires of sorted circulating CD4+ T cell subsets in recently diagnosed type 1 diabetes patients with those in matched healthy donors. A total of 85 million to 140 million sorted cells were examined across all samples, and the number of cells per subset was strongly correlated with RNA yield. Results and caveats for the whole study, not just this receptor: In all four CD4+ subsets, TCRB CDR3 length was moderately but significantly shorter in type 1 diabetes patients. At VDJ recombination sites, type 1 diabetes patients had fewer insertions and more deleted nucleotides, which implies abnormalities in thymic rearrangement. Naive, central memory and regulatory TCRB repertoires appeared to be more alike among patients than among healthy donors. PCR might favor shorter templates, but patient and control samples were amplified and corrected together, so any skew would affect both groups equally. Because cDNA was sequenced instead of genomic DNA, highly expressing activated cells could be over-represented, though the groups showed no difference in activation or CD3 levels. Because the HLA sub-analyses included only small numbers of individuals, any influence of HLA type on TCRB rearrangement was left unresolved.

Each donor gave one peripheral blood draw, averaging roughly 100 mL, which was collected into heparinised tubes. A BD FACSAria II was used to sort naive, central memory, regulatory and stem cell-like memory CD4+ T cells with a panel that included CD45RO, CCR7, CD25, CD127, CD95 and CD27. A purity above 95% was achieved for all sorted populations. PBMCs were isolated immediately by Lymphoprep density gradient centrifugation and stained directly without culture. To minimize batch effects, samples were stained and sorted in pairs, one healthy donor with one patient per experiment. CDR1 SGHVS and CDR2 FNYEAQ were looked up in the germline V gene. Measured from the cysteine to the phenylalanine, the CDR3 is 12 residues long. Only the CDR3 portion is preserved as DNA: 36 bases, with reading frame beginning at the first base. Between the V and J ends, shortened by 2 bases and 4 bases respectively, the junction contains 5 bases.

The receptor's source is a woman in her thirties or forties with type 1 diabetes. This receptor chain uses TRBV7-6 and TRBJ2-5; the D gene remains uncertain. Sequences were obtained from naive CD4+ T cells from blood. Taken with the paper, the label for cell subset or site translates to: true naive CD4+ T cells. In nucleotide form, the sequence is TGTGCCAGCAGCTTATATCGAGAGACCCAGTACTTC. Translated, it reads CASSLYRETQYF.